Sequencing of this T cell receptor (beta chain) was carried out in a study of shared clonotypes between healthy human individuals. The study's findings and limits: Compared with memory subsets, naive subsets generally had larger estimated richness.

Worth noting for this clone: The antigen is unknown.

Researchers ran the assay at a deep level. The data were produced by immunoSEQ multiplex PCR, yet TCRdb's version contains in-frame clones alone and is incomplete. The sample yields more than 2,000,000 clones, 85% to 95% seen once. A CD45RA-negative memory subset and a CD45RA+ naive subset were separated from the CD4+ cells. This TCR was sampled from a man aged 18 to 29 in good health. The sample comprised naive CD4+ T cells sorted from blood. Described subset: CD45RA+ positively selected.

DNA of the CDR3: TGTGCCAGCAGTGAAAATCGACCCTTGGCGGGATACAATGAGCAGTTCTTC. It is translated as CASSENRPLAGYNEQFF. The rearrangement joins TRBV2 to TRBJ2-1; D may be TRBD2 (6 bases). Germline CDR1 is SNHLY and CDR2 is FYNNEI. V lost 2 bases and J 4 bases, leaving 18 bases between the germline ends. This CDR3 region has 17 residues.